This T cell receptor beta chain came from a study of shared clonotypes between healthy human individuals. Germline V gene lookup returns CDR1 SQVTM and CDR2 ANQGSEA. Trimming cost V 6 bases and J 8 bases; bases outside gene matches: 6. The CDR3 runs 12 residues. The assay was carried out at the deep level. Assay used: immunoSEQ multiplex PCR; TCRdb lists only in-frame clones, some missing. The repertoire holds approximately 1,500,000 clones, with around 97% as singletons. Findings of the study overall: Naive subsets generally exceeded memory subsets in estimated richness.

Donors, without exception, were Caucasian adults residing in Nashville, Tennessee. Naive CD45RA+ and memory CD45RA-negative subsets were split from CD4+ cells. With respect to this clone: Antigen specificity is unknown.

Material: naive CD4+ T cells sorted from blood. Subset in this sample: CD45RA+ positively selected. This sequence joins TRBV29-1 and TRBJ1-4, with 7 nucleotides matching TRBD1. This TCR derives from a man aged 25-40 years in good health. CDR3 sequence: CSVGQSVEKLFF. The DNA for the CDR3 is TGCAGCGTGGGACAGTCCGTGGAAAAACTGTTTTTT.